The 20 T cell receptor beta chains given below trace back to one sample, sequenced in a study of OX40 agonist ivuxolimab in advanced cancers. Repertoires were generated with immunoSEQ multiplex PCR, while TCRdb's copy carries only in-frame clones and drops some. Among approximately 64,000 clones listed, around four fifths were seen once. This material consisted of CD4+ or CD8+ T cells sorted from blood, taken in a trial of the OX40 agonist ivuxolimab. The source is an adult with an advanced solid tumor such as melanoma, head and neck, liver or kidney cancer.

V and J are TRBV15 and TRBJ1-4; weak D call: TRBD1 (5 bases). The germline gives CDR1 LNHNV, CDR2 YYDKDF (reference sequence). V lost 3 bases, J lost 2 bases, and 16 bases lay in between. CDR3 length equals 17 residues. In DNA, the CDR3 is TGTGCCACCAGCAGCGCCTTGGCAGGGCCGACTAATGAAAAACTGTTTTTT. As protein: CATSSALAGPTNEKLFF. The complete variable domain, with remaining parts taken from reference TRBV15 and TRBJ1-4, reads DAMVIQNPRYQVTQFGKPVTLSCSQTLNHNVMYWYQQKSSQAPKLLFHYYDKDFNNEADTPDNFQSRRPNTSFCFLDIRSPGLGDTAMYLCATSSALAGPTNEKLFFGSGTQLSVL.

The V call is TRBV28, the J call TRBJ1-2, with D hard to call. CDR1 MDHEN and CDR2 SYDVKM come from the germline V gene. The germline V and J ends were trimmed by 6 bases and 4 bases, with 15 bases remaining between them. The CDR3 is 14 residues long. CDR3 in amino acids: CASRPQEEGYGYTF. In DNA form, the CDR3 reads TGTGCCAGCAGACCCCAGGAGGAGGGCTATGGCTACACCTTC.

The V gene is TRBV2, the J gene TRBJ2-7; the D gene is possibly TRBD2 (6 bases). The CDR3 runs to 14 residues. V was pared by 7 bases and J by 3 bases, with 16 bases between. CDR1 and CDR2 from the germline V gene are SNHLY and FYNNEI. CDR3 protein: CASILYRGIYEQYF. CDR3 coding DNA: TGTGCCAGCATTCTTTACCGGGGGATCTACGAGCAGTACTTC.

Written as DNA, the CDR3 is TGTGCCAGTAGAAGGGTCTACGAGCAGTACTTC. It yields the protein CASRRVYEQYF. The chain couples TRBV19 to TRBJ2-7, with D uncertain. The CDR3 covers 11 residues. The V end was cut by 6 bases, the J end by 3 bases, with 6 bases between. Germline V gives CDR1 LNHDA, CDR2 SQIVND (reference sequence).

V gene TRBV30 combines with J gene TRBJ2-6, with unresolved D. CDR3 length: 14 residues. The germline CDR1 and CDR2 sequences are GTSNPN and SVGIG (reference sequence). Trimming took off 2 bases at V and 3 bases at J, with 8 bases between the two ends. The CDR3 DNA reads TGTGCCTGGAGTAGGGTTTTTGGGGCCAACGTCCTGACTTTC. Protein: CAWSRVFGANVLTF.

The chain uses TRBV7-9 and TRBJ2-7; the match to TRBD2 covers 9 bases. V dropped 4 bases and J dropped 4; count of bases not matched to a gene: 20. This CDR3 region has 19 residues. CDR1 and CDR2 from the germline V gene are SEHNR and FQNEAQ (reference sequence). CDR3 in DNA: TGTGCCAGCAGCTCCGGAGGGCTAGCGGGAACCTCGAGGCGTTACGAGCAGTACTTC. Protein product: CASSSGGLAGTSRRYEQYF.

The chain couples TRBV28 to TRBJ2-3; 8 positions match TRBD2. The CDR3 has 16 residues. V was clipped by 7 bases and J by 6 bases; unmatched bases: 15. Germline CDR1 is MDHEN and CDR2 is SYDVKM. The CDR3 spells CASNLRFASGSDTQYF. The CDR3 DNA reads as TGTGCCAGCAATCTGAGGTTCGCTAGCGGGTCGGATACGCAGTATTTT.

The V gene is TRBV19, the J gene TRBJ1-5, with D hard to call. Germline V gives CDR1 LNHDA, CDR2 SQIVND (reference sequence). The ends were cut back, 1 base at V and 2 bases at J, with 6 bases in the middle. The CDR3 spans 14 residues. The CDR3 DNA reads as TGTGCCAGTAGTATAGTAGTGGGCAATCAGCCCCAGCATTTT. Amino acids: CASSIVVGNQPQHF.

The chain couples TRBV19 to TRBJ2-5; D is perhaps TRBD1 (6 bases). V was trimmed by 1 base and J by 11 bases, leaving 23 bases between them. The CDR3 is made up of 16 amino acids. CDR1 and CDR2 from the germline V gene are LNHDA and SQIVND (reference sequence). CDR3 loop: CASSIGQQGLREVQYF. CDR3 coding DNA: TGTGCCAGTAGTATAGGTCAACAGGGATTACGAGAGGTGCAGTACTTC.

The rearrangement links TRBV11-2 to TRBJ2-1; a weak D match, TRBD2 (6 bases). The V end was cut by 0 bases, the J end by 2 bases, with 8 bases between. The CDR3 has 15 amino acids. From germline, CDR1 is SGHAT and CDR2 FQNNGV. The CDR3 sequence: CASSLDGSAYNEQFF. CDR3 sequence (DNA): TGTGCCAGCAGCTTAGACGGGAGTGCCTACAATGAGCAGTTCTTC.

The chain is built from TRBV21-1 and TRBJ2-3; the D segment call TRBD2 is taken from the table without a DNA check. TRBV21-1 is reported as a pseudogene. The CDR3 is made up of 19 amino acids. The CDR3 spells CASSNASKERKHDLDTQYF. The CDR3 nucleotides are TGTGCCAGCAGCAACGCCTCGAAGGAAAGAAAACACGACTTAGATACGCAGTATTTT.

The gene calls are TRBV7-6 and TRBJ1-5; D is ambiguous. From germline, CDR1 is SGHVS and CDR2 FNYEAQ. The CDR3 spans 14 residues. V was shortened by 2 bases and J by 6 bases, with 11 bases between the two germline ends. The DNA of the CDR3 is TGTGCCAGCAGCTTAAGATCAGGTCTTCAGCCCCAGCATTTT. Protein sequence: CASSLRSGLQPQHF. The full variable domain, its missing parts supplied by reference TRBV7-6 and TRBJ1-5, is GAGVSQSPRYKVTKRGQDVALRCDPISGHVSLYWYRQALGQGPEFLTYFNYEAQQDKSGLPNDRFSAERPEGSISTLTIQRTEQRDSAMYRCASSLRSGLQPQHFGDGTRLSIL.

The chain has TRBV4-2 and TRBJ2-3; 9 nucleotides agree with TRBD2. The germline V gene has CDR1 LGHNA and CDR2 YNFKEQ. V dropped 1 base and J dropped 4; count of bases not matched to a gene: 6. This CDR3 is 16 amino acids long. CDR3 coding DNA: TGTGCCAGCAGCCAAGTACGGCGGGAGGGCCCAGATACGCAGTATTTT. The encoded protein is CASSQVRREGPDTQYF.

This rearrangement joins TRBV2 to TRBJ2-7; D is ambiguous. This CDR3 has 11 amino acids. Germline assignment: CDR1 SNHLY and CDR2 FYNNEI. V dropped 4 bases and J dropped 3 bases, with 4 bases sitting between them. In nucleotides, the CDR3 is TGTGCCAGCAGTGCCAACTACGAGCAGTACTTC. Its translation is CASSANYEQYF.

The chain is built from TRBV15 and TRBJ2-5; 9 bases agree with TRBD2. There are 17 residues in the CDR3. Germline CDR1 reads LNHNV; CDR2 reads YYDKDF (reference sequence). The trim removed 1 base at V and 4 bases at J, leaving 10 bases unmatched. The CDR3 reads CATSRGILSGSRETQYF. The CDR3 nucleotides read TGTGCCACCAGCAGAGGTATCCTTAGCGGGAGTCGAGAGACCCAGTACTTC.

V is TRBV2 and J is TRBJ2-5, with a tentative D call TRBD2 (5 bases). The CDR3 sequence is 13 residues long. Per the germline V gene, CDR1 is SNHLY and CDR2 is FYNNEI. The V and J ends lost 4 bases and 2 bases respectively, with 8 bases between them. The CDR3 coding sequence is TGTGCCAGCAGTGGCAGCGGACAAGAGACCCAGTACTTC. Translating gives CASSGSGQETQYF. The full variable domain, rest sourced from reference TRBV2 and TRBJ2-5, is EPEVTQTPSHQVTQMGQEVILRCVPISNHLYFYWYRQILGQKVEFLVSFYNNEISEKSEIFDDQFSVERPDGSNFTLKIRSTKLEDSAMYFCASSGSGQETQYFGPGTRLLVL.

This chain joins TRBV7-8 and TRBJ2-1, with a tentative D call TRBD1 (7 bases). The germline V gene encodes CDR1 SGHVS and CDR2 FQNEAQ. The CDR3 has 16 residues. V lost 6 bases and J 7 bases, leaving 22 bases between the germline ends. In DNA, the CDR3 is TGTGCCAGCAGACCAGGACGGAGGGGGCGGCCTAATGAGCAGTTCTTC. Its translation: CASRPGRRGRPNEQFF.

The CDR3 reads CASSRTGLTDTQYF. CDR3 bases: TGTGCCAGTAGTAGGACAGGGCTCACAGATACGCAGTATTTT. The rearrangement joins TRBV19 to TRBJ2-3; 8 positions agree with TRBD1. This CDR3 is built from 14 residues. Germline-derived CDR1 and CDR2 are LNHDA and SQIVND (reference sequence). The junction had 2 bases not matched to a gene; V was cut back by 4 bases and J by 2 bases. The full variable domain, rest sourced from reference TRBV19 and TRBJ2-3, is DGGITQSPKYLFRKEGQNVTLSCEQNLNHDAMYWYRQDPGQGLRLIYYSQIVNDFQKGDIAEGYSVSREKKESFPLTVTSAQKNPTAFYLCASSRTGLTDTQYFGPGTRLTVL.

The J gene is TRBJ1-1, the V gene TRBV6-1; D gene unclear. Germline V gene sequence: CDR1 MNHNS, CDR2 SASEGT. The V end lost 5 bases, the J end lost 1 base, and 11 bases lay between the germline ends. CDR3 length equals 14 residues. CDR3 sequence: CASSFRMRNTEAFF. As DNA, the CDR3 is TGTGCCAGCAGTTTTCGGATGAGGAACACTGAAGCTTTCTTT.

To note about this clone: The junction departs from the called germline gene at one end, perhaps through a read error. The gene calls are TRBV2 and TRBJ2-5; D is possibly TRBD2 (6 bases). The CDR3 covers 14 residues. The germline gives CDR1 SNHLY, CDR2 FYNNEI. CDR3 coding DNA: TGTGCCGGCAGAGTAACTAGCTCTCCGGAGACCCAGTACTTC. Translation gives CAGRVTSSPETQYF.